These 5 T cell receptor beta chains share one sample of origin, sequenced in a study of neurological immune-mediated disorders. One entry per CDR3 protein results from TCRdb running MiXCR on the 5' RACE reads. In the table there are about 62,000 distinct CDR3 sequences, 3.5% to 4.5% of which are singletons. Sequenced input: PBMCs. These receptors all stem from a woman aged 45-65 years with multiple sclerosis.

This clonotype has at least ten counts. This rearrangement joins TRBV12-3 or TRBV12-4 to TRBJ1-1; D is unresolved. This CDR3 comprises 15 residues. The V and J ends lost 7 bases and 4 bases respectively, with 19 bases between them. CDR3 sequence: CASILFAGRVTEAFF. For the CDR3, the DNA is TGTGCCAGCATTCTCTTTGCAGGCCGGGTCACTGAAGCTTTCTTT.

Many counts were recorded for this clonotype. V and J are TRBV5-1 and TRBJ2-1, with no clear D. The V gene's germline CDR1 is SGHRS and CDR2 YFSETQ. Trimming stripped 0 bases from V and 2 bases from J, with 6 bases between. This CDR3 is built from 14 residues. The CDR3 DNA follows: TGCGCCAGCAGCTTGGATCGAGCCTACAATGAGCAGTTCTTC. Translating gives CASSLDRAYNEQFF.

This clonotype was counted many times. The genes are TRBV7-2 and TRBJ1-3; weak D call: TRBD1 (6 bases). Germline V gives CDR1 SGHTA, CDR2 FQGNSA. The CDR3 has 14 residues. Trimming removed 6 bases at V and 0 bases at J, with 9 bases between. CDR3 nucleotides: TGTGCCAGCAGGCTAGGGGGCTCTGGAAACACCATATATTTT. Protein product: CASRLGGSGNTIYF.

Turning to this clonotype: The junction does not match germline at one end; this may be a read error. V and J are TRBV2 and TRBJ1-5; D possibly corresponds to TRBD1 (6 bases). CDR3 length equals 16 residues. Germline-derived CDR1 and CDR2 are SNHLY and FYNNEI. CDR3 protein: CASSDSWDIGNQPQNF. The CDR3 region has the DNA TGTGCCAGCAGTGATTCTTGGGACATCGGAAATCAGCCCCAGAATTTT.

There are many counts of this clonotype. J is TRBJ1-2 and V is TRBV27, with 7 bases aligning to TRBD1. J gave up 8 bases and V 3 bases, and 15 bases lay outside the gene matches. Germline V gene lookup returns CDR1 MNHEY and CDR2 SMNVEV (reference sequence). CDR3 length: 16 amino acids. CDR3 sequence (DNA): TGTGCCAGCAGTTTGGCAACAGGGGCAAGTAATCGGGGCTACACCTTC. Translating gives CASSLATGASNRGYTF.